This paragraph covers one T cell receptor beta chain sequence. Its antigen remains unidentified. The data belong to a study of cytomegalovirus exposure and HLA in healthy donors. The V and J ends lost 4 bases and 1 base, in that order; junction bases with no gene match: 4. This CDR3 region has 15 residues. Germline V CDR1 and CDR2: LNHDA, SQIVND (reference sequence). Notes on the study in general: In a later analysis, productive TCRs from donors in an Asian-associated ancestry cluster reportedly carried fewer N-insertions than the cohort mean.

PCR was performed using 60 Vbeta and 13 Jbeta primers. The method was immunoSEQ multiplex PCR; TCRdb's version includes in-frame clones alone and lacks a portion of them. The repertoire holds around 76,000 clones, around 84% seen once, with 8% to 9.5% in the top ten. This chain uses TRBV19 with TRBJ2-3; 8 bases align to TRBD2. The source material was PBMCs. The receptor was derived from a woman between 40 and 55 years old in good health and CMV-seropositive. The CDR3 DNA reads TGTGCCAGTAGTAGCGGGGGGAAAGGCACAGATACGCAGTATTTT. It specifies CASSSGGKGTDTQYF.